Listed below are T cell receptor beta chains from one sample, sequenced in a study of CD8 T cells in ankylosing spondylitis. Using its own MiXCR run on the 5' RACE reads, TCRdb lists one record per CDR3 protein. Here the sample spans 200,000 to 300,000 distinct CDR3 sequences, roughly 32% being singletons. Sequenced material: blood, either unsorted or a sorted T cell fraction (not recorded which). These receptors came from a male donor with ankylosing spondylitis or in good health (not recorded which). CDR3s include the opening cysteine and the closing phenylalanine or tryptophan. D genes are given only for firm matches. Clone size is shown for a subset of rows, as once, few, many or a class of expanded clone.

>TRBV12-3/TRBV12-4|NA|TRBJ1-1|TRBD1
CASSLSRGQVRNTEAFF
TGTGCCAGCAGTTTAAGCCGCGGACAGGTGCGGAACACTGAAGCTTTCTTT
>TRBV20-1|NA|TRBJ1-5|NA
CSAPPHRDGNQPQHF
TGCAGTGCCCCACCCCACAGGGATGGCAATCAGCCCCAGCATTTT
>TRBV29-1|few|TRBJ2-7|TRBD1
CSAGTGGYDEQYF
TGCAGCGCCGGGACAGGGGGCTACGACGAGCAGTACTTC
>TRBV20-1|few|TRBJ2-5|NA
CSPVAEQETQYF
TGCAGCCCGGTAGCGGAGCAAGAGACCCAGTACTTC
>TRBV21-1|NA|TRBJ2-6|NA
CASSKKRSRGILCSGANVLTF
TGTGCCAGCAGCAAAAAGCGGTCCAGGGGGATTTTATGCTCTGGGGCCAACGTCCTGACTTTC
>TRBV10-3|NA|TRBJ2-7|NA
CAISDPQGAYEQYF
TGTGCCATCAGTGATCCCCAGGGAGCATACGAGCAGTACTTC
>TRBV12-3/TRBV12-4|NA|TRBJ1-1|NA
CASSLGGVPNTEAFF
TGTGCCAGCAGTTTAGGCGGGGTACCGAACACTGAAGCTTTCTTT
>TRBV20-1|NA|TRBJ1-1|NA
CSADSKVEANTEAFF
TGCAGTGCTGACTCCAAAGTGGAAGCGAACACTGAAGCTTTCTTT
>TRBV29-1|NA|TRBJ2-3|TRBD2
CSVIAGGPGDTQYF
TGCAGCGTGATAGCGGGGGGGCCAGGAGATACGCAGTATTTT
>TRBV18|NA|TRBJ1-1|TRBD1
CASSRLTGETEAFF
TGTGCCAGCTCACGACTAACAGGGGAGACTGAAGCTTTCTTT
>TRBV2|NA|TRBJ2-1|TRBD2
CASSDGLAYYNEQFF
TGTGCCAGCAGCGATGGACTAGCCTACTACAATGAGCAGTTCTTC
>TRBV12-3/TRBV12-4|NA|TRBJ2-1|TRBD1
CASTDRQTGAEQFF
TGTGCCAGCACCGACCGACAAACAGGGGCTGAGCAGTTCTTC
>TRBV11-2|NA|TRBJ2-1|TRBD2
CASSFSTSGPNEQFF
TGTGCCAGCAGCTTTTCAACTAGCGGGCCCAATGAGCAGTTCTTC
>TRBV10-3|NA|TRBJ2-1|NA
CAISEAGQNNEQFF
TGTGCCATCAGTGAGGCGGGACAGAACAATGAGCAGTTCTTC
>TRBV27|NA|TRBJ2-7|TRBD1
CASSLADRAYEQYF
TGTGCCAGCAGTTTGGCTGACAGGGCCTACGAGCAGTACTTC
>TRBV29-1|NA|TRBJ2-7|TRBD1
CSVKGTGLSYEQYF
TGCAGCGTGAAGGGGACAGGCCTTTCCTACGAGCAGTACTTC
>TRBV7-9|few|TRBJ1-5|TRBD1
CASSWGQGGNQPQHF
TGTGCCAGCAGCTGGGGACAGGGGGGTAATCAGCCCCAGCATTTT
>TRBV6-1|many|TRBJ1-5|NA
CASSQGSGQPQHF
TGTGCCAGCAGTCAGGGGAGCGGACAGCCCCAGCATTTT
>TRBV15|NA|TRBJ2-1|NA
CATSSSVQGPSYNEQFF
TGTGCCACCAGCAGTAGTGTACAGGGTCCTTCCTACAATGAGCAGTTCTTC
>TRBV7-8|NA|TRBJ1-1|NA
CASSPPWANTEAFF
TGTGCCAGCAGCCCCCCCTGGGCCAACACTGAAGCTTTCTTT
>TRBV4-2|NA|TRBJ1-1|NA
CASSQDGWGTEAFF
TGTGCCAGCAGCCAAGACGGGTGGGGCACTGAAGCTTTCTTT
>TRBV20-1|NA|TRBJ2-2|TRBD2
CSARSPSGGSNTGELFF
TGCAGTGCTAGATCCCCTAGCGGGGGCTCGAACACCGGGGAGCTGTTTTTT
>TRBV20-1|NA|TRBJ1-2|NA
CSARVAGKGYTF
TGCAGTGCTAGGGTCGCAGGGAAGGGCTACACCTTC
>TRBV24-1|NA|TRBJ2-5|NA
CATSTGDLRTQYF
TGTGCCACCAGTACGGGGGACCTAAGGACCCAGTACTTC
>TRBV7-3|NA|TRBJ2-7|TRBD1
CASSSAQRTGTYEQYF
TGTGCCAGCAGCTCAGCTCAACGGACAGGAACCTACGAGCAGTACTTC